The T cell receptor beta chain described here comes from a study of T cell repertoires in cytomegalovirus infection. Looking at the study overall: Recently identified HLA-C-restricted and well-studied HLA-B-restricted CMV epitopes were used.

Germline V lookup: CDR1 MNHEY, CDR2 SVGAGI. This CDR3 contains 15 residues. J gave up 0 bases and V 6 bases, and 5 bases lay outside the gene matches. TCRdb itself ran the reads through MiXCR, one entry per CDR3 protein. The sample lists approximately 910,000 distinct CDR3 sequences, 30% to 40% occurring once. A few counts support this clonotype. Its antigen remains unidentified. The genes are TRBV6-5 and TRBJ2-1; 7 nucleotides align to TRBD2. Sequenced material: cultured CD8+ T cells from PBMCs, taken from culture after CMV antigen stimulation. The receptor's source is a human donor in good health (CMV status not recorded). Some clones in this sample may be carry-over from other donors' samples. The CDR3 DNA sequence: TGTGCCAGCAGACTCCGGGACTACTCCTACAATGAGCAGTTCTTC. Translating gives CASRLRDYSYNEQFF.